The 6 T cell receptor beta chains given below trace back to one sample, sequenced in a study of T-cell memory formation after mild COVID-19. From the 5' RACE reads, TCRdb called clonotypes with MiXCR, one entry per CDR3 protein. This sample has hundreds of thousands of distinct CDR3 sequences, with less than 25% found just once. Sequencing was done on a sample of PBMCs or a T cell subset sorted from them (not recorded which). These receptors were taken from an adult woman who had mild COVID-19 (a few samples of this study predate the infection). Cell type and time point are not known.

The rearrangement uses TRBV5-5 and TRBJ2-4, with 14 positions matching TRBD2. The CDR3 is made up of 16 amino acids. From germline, CDR1 is SGHKS and CDR2 YYEKEE (reference sequence). The V gene end was trimmed by 4 bases and the J gene end by 6 bases; junction bases not matched to a gene: 6. The CDR3 is CASSPGTSGSTNIQYF. In nucleotides, the CDR3 is TGTGCCAGCAGCCCCGGGACTAGCGGGAGCACAAACATTCAGTACTTC.

This clonotype showed up just a few times. This chain connects TRBV2 to TRBJ2-2, with 10 bases aligning to TRBD1. Trimming cost V 5 bases and J 5 bases; bases outside gene matches: 5. CDR3 size: 15 residues. In germline, CDR1 is SNHLY, CDR2 FYNNEI. The CDR3 nucleotides read TGTGCCAGCAGTTCCGGGACAGGGGTAACCGGGGAGCTGTTTTTT. Encoded protein: CASSSGTGVTGELFF.

This clonotype showed up just a few times. The chain carries TRBV7-2 and TRBJ2-1, with D possibly being TRBD2 (6 bases). The CDR3 spans 19 residues. Trimming removed 5 bases from V and 12 bases from J, with 35 bases in between. CDR1 is SGHTA, CDR2 FQGNSA, per germline. CDR3 coding DNA: TGTGCCAGCAGCCTCTTGCCCTCCGGGAGAGGTGGCGGGCTTAAGGTGCAGTTCTTC. This codes for CASSLLPSGRGGGLKVQFF.

The chain joins TRBV2 to TRBJ2-7; D is unclear. CDR3 size: 12 residues. CDR1 is SNHLY and CDR2 is FYNNEI in the germline V gene. V was cut by 4 bases and J by 2 bases, with 6 bases left in between. The CDR3 DNA sequence: TGTGCCAGCAGTGTGAACCCCTACGAGCAGTACGTC. This translates into CASSVNPYEQYV.

The rearrangement links TRBV10-3 to TRBJ1-2; the D is unclear. Per germline, CDR1 ENHRY and CDR2 SYGVKD. The V and J ends lost 5 bases and 3 bases respectively, with 7 bases between them. This CDR3 spans 12 amino acids. The DNA for the CDR3 is TGTGCCATCAGTTGGGGTGACTATGGCTACACCTTC. It translates to CAISWGDYGYTF.

The table lists this clonotype with a few counts. This chain links TRBV29-1 with TRBJ2-1; D possibly corresponds to TRBD2 (5 bases). V dropped 4 bases and J dropped 10 bases, with 11 bases sitting between them. This CDR3 spans 11 amino acids. CDR1 is SQVTM and CDR2 is ANQGSEA in the germline V gene. In DNA, the CDR3 is TGCAGCGTTGTGCCGGACTTGGAGCAGTTCTTC. Amino acid sequence: CSVVPDLEQFF.